The 5 T cell receptor beta chains below all came from one sample that was sequenced in a study of blood T cell repertoires in COVID-19. The assay was immunoSEQ multiplex PCR, and TCRdb's table has in-frame clones only and misses some. This sample has 30,000 to 45,000 clones, with about three quarters found just once. Sequenced sample: peripheral blood. The receptors were sampled from a man between 60 and 75 years old with acute or convalescent COVID-19.

This clone was recorded a few times. The V gene is TRBV12-3 or TRBV12-4, the J gene TRBJ1-1; a weak D match, TRBD1 (5 bases). This CDR3 region has 12 residues. Trimming removed 5 bases at V and 7 bases at J, with 11 bases between. CDR3 in amino acids: CASSTRQIEAFF. Here the CDR3 DNA reads TGTGCCAGCAGTACGAGACAGATTGAAGCTTTCTTT.

The chain recombines TRBV18 with TRBJ1-2; D is unclear. CDR3 length: 13 amino acids. Germline lookup yields CDR1 KGHSH and CDR2 LQKENI. V was shortened by 0 bases and J by 8 bases, with 10 bases between the two germline ends. The CDR3 DNA reads as TGTGCCAGCTCACCACCTGTCTCTGAGGGCTACACCTTC. Residues: CASSPPVSEGYTF.

The chain combines TRBV7-9 with TRBJ2-1, with TRBD2 identical over 15 bases. The CDR3 loop spans 18 amino acids. Germline V gene sequence: CDR1 SEHNR, CDR2 FQNEAQ (reference sequence). Germline trimming cut 3 bases from V and 5 bases from J; bases unmatched to any gene: 8. The DNA of the CDR3 is TGTGCCAGCAGCTTCGCGGGACTAGCGGGAGGCACCCACAATGAGCAGTTCTTC. This sequence encodes CASSFAGLAGGTHNEQFF.

J is TRBJ2-7 and V is TRBV5-1; 9 nucleotides align to TRBD2. This CDR3 is 16 amino acids long. Germline V gives CDR1 SGHRS, CDR2 YFSETQ. V trimming: 0 bases; J trimming: 2 bases; junction bases outside the gene matches: 6. The DNA for the CDR3 is TGCGCCAGCAGCTTGGATCCTAGCGGGAATACCTACGAGCAGTACTTC. Its translation: CASSLDPSGNTYEQYF.

The chain employs TRBV11-3 and TRBJ2-7, with D uncertain. The CDR3 runs to 16 residues. From germline, CDR1 is SGHNT and CDR2 YENEEA. The V end was cut by 3 bases, the J end by 2 bases, with 17 bases between. CDR3 amino acids: CASSFPGSMIPYEQYF. The DNA for the CDR3 is TGTGCCAGCAGCTTCCCGGGTAGCATGATCCCCTACGAGCAGTACTTC.